This T cell receptor beta chain is from a study of beta chain features in type 1 diabetes. Trimming took off 4 bases at V and 9 bases at J, with 16 bases between the two ends. Germline V CDR1 and CDR2: ENHRY, SYGVKD. This CDR3 has 14 residues. Reverse transcription of all isolated RNA meant that expressed TCRB transcripts were sequenced. Using immunoSEQ multiplex PCR, the repertoire was profiled, and TCRdb retains in-frame clones only, with some absent. The top ten clones hold 0.02% to 0.025% of a sample with hundreds of thousands of clones, 15% to 20% of them seen once. This receptor was identified in a woman between 18 and 29 years old in good health. The chain combines TRBV10-3 with TRBJ1-5; D unresolved. The material sequenced was naive CD4+ T cells from blood. CDR3 sequence reads: CAISGTSDPPPQHF. The CDR3 bases are TGTGCCATCAGTGGTACCTCTGACCCTCCGCCCCAGCATTTT.